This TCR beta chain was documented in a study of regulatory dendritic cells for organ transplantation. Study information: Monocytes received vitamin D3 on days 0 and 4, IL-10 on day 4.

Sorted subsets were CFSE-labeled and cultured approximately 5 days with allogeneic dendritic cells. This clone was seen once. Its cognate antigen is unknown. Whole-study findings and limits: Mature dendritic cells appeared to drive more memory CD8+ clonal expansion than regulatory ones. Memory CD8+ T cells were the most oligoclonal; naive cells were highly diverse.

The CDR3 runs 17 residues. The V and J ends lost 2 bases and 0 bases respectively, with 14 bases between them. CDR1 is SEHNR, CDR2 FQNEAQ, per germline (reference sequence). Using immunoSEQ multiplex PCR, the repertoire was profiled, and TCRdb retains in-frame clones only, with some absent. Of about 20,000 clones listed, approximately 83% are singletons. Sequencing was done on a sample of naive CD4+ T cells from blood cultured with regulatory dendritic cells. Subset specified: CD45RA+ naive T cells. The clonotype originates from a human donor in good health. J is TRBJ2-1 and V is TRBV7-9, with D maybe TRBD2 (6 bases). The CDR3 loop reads CASSLLLASSSYNEQFF. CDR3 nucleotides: TGTGCCAGCAGCTTATTACTAGCTTCAAGCTCCTACAATGAGCAGTTCTTC.